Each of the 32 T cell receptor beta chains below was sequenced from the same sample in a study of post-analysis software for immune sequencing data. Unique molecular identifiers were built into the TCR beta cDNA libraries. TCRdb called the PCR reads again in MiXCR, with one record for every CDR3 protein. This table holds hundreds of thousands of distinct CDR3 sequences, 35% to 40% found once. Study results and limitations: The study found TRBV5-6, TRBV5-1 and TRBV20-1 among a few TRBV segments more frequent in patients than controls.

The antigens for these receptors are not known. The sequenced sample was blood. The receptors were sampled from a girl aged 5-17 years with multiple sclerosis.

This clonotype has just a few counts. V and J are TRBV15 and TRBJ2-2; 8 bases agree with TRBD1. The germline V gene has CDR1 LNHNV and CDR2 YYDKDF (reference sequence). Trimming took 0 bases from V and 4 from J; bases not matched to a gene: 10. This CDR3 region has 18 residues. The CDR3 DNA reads TGTGCCACCAGCAGAGAGGGTTTCGGACAGGGCAGCACCGGGGAGCTGTTTTTT. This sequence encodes CATSREGFGQGSTGELFF.

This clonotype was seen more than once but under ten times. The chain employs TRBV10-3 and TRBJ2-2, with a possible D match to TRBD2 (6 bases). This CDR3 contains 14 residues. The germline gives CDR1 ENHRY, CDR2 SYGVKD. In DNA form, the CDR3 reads TGTGCGATCCATCGCGGCGGGGACACCGGGGAGCTGTTTTTT. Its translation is CAIHRGGDTGELFF.

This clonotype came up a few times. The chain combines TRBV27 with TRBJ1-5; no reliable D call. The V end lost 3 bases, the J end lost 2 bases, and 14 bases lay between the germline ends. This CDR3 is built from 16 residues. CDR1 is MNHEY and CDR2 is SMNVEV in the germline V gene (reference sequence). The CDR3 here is CASSLLLPSGNQPQHF. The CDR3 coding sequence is TGTGCCAGCAGTTTGCTCCTGCCCTCGGGCAATCAGCCCCAGCATTTT.

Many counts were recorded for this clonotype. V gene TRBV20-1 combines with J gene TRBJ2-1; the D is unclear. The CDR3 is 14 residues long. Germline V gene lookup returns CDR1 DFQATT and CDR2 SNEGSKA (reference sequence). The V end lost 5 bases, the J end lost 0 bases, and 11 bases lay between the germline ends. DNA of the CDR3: TGCAGTGCTCTAGGGCTAGACTCCTACAATGAGCAGTTCTTC. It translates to CSALGLDSYNEQFF.

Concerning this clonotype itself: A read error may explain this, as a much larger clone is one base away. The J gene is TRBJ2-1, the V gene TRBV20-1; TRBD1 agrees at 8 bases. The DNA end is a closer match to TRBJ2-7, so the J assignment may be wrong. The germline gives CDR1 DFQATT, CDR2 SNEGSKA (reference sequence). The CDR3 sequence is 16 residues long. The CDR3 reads CSAHRGVQGGYNEQYF. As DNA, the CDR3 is TGCAGTGCGCACAGGGGGGTCCAGGGGGGCTACAATGAGCAGTACTTC.

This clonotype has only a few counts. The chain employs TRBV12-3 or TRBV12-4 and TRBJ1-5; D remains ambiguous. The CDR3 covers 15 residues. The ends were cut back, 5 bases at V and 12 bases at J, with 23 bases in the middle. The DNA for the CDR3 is TGTGCCAGCAGTGTAGTTGACGGTAGCAATCGGCGCCAGCATTTT. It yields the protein CASSVVDGSNRRQHF.

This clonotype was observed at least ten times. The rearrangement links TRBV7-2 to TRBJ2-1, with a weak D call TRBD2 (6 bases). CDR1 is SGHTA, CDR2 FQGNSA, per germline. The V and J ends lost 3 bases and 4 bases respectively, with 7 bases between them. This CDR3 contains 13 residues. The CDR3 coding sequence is TGTGCCAGCAGCTTTCGGGAGTACAATGAGCAGTTCTTC. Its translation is CASSFREYNEQFF.

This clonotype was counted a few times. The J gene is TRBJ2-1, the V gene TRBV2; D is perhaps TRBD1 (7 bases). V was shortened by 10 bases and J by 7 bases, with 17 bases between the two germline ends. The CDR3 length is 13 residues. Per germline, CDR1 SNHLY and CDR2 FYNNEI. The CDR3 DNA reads TGTGCCACCGCAGACAGGGCGGGGAATGAGCAGTTCTTC. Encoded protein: CATADRAGNEQFF.

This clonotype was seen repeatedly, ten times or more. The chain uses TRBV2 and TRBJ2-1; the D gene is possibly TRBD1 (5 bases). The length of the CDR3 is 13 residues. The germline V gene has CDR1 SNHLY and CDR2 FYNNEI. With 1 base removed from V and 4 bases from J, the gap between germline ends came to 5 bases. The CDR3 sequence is CASSEEGYNEQFF. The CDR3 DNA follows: TGTGCCAGCAGTGAAGAGGGGTACAATGAGCAGTTCTTC.

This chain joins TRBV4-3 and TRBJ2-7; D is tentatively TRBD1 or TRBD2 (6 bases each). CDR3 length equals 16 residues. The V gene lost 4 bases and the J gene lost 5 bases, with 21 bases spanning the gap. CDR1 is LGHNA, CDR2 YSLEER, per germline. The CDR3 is CASSPPGAPLPNEQYF. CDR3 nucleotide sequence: TGCGCCAGCAGCCCCCCGGGGGCACCCCTTCCCAACGAGCAGTACTTC.

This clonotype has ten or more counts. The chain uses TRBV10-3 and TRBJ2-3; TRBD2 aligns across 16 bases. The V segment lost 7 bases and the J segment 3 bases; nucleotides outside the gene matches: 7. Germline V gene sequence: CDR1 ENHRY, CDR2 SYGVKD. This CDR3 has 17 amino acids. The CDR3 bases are TGTGCCATCAACACCGGGACTAGCGGGGGGGCAACAGATACGCAGTATTTT. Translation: CAINTGTSGGATDTQYF.

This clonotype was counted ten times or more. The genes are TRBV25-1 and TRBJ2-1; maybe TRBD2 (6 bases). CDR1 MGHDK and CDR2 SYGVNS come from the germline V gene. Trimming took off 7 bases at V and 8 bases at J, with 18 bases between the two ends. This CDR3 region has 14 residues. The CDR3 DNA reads TGTGCCAGCATAGATGGGACTGGGGAGGATGAGCAGTTCTTC. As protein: CASIDGTGEDEQFF.

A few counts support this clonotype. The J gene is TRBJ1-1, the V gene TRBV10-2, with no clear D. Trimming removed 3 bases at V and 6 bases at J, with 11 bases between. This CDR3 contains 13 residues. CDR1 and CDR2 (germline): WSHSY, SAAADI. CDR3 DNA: TGCGCCAGCAGTGACCGGGTTCTGGCTGAAGCTTTCTTT. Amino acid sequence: CASSDRVLAEAFF.

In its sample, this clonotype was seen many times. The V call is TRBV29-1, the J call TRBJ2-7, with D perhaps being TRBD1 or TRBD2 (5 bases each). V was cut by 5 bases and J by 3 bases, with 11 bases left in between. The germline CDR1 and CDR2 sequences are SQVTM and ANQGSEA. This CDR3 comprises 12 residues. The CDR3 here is CSVPGTDYEQYF. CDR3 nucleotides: TGCAGCGTTCCCGGGACGGACTACGAGCAGTACTTC.

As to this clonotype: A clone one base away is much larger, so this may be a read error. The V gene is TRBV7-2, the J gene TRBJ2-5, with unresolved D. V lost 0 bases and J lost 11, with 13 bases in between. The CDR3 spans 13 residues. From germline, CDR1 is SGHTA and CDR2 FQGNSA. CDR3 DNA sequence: TGTGCCAGCAGCTTAGCGAGAGGTGGTGAGCAGTACTTC. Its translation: CASSLARGGEQYF.

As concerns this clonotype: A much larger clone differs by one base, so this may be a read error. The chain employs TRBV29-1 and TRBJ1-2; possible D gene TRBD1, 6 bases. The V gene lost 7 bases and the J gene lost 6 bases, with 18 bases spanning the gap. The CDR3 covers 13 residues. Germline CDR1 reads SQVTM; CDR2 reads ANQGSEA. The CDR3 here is CSGVKGGVNGYTF. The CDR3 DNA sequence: TGCAGCGGTGTTAAGGGGGGAGTGAATGGCTACACCTTC.

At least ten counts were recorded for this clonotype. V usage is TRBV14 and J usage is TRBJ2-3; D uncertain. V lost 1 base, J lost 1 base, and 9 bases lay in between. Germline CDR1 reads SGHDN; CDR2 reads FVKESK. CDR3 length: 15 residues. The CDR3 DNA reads TGTGCCAGCAGCCAAGGGAACATACGCACAGATACGCAGTATTTT. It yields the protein CASSQGNIRTDTQYF.

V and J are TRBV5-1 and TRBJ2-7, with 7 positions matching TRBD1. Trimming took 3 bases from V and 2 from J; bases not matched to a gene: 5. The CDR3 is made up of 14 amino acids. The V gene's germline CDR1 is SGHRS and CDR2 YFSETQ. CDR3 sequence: CASSYVGTAYEQYF. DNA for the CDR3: TGCGCCAGCAGCTACGTAGGGACAGCCTACGAGCAGTACTTC.

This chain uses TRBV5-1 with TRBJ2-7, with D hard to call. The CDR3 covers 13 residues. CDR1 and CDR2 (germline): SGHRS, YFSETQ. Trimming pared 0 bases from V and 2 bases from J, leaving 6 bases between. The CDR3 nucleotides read TGCGCCAGCAGCTTGGATACCCCCTACGAGCAGTACTTC. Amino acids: CASSLDTPYEQYF.

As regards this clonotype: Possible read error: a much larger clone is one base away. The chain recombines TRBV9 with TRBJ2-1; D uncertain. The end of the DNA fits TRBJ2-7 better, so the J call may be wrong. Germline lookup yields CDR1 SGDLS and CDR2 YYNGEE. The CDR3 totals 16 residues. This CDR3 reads CASSVGSRSSYNEQYF. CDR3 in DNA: TGTGCCAGCAGCGTAGGCTCCCGGAGCTCCTACAATGAGCAGTACTTC.

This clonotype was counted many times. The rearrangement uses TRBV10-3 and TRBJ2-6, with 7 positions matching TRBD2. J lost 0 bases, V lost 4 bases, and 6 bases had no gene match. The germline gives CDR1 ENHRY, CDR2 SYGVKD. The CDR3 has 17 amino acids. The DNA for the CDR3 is TGTGCCATCAGTGGGGAGGGGCATCGCTCTGGGGCCAACGTCCTGACTTTC. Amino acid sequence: CAISGEGHRSGANVLTF.

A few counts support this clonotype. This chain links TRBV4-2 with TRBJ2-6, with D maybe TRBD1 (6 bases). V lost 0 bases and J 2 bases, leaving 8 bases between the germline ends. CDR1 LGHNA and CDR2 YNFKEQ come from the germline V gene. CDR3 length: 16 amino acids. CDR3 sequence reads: CASSQEPGAGANVLTF. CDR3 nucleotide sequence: TGTGCCAGCAGCCAAGAACCAGGGGCTGGGGCCAACGTCCTGACTTTC.

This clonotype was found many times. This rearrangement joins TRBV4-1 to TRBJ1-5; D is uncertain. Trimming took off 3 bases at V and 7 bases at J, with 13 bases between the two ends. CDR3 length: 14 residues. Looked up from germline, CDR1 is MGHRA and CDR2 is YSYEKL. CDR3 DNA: TGCGCCAGCAGCCAGAGTGGGATGCGACAGCCCCAGCATTTT. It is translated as CASSQSGMRQPQHF.

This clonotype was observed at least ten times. The CDR3 is CASSRMWGMENTEAFF. For the CDR3, the DNA is TGCGCCAGCAGCAGGATGTGGGGGATGGAGAACACTGAAGCTTTCTTT. This chain joins TRBV5-1 and TRBJ1-1; tentatively, D is TRBD1 (5 bases). Germline CDR1 reads SGHRS; CDR2 reads YFSETQ. The CDR3 sequence is 16 residues long. V was cut by 4 bases and J by 1 base, with 17 bases left in between. Using reference TRBV5-1 and TRBJ1-1 for the parts outside the CDR3, the full variable domain is KAGVTQTPRYLIKTRGQQVTLSCSPISGHRSVSWYQQTPGQGLQFLFEYFSETQRNKGNFPGRFSGRQFSNSRSEMNVSTLELGDSALYLCASSRMWGMENTEAFFGQGTRLTVV.

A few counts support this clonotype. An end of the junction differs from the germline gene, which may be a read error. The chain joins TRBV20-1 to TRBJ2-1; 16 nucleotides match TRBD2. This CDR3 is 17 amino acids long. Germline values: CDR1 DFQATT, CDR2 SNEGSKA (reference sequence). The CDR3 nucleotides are TGCAGCGCTAAGGGACTAGCGGGGGGGGCTTCCTACAATGAGCAGTTCTTC. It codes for CSAKGLAGGASYNEQFF.

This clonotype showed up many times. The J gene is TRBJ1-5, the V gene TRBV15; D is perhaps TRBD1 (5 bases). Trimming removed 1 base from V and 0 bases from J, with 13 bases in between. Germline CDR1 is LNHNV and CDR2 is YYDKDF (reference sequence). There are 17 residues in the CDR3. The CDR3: CATSRVLGTASNQPQHF. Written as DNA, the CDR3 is TGTGCCACCAGCAGAGTTTTGGGGACGGCTAGCAATCAGCCCCAGCATTTT.

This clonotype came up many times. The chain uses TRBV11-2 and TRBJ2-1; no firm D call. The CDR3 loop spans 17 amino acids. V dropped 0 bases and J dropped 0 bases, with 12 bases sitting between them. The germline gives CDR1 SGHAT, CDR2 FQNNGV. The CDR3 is CASSLDPSLLSYNEQFF. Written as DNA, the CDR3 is TGTGCCAGCAGCTTAGACCCGTCCCTACTCTCCTACAATGAGCAGTTCTTC.

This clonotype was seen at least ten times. The chain's CDR3 is CAVGPAGNQPQHF. For the CDR3, the DNA is TGTGCCGTTGGCCCAGCAGGCAATCAGCCCCAGCATTTT. V gene TRBV10-3 combines with J gene TRBJ1-5, with D unclear. CDR1 is ENHRY and CDR2 is SYGVKD in the germline V gene. The V end was cut by 11 bases, the J end by 2 bases, with 13 bases between. The CDR3 length is 13 residues.

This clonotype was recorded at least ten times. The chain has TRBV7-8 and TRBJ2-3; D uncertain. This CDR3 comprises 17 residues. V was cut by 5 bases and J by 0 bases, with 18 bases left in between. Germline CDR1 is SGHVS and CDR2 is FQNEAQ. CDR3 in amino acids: CASSHPGPSSSTDTQYF. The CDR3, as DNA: TGTGCCAGCAGCCACCCCGGTCCTAGTTCTAGCACAGATACGCAGTATTTT.

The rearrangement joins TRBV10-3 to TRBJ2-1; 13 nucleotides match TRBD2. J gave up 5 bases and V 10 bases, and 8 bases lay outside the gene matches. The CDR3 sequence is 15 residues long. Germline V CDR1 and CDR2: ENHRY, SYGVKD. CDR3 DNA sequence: TGTGCCACCGAAACCGGGACTAGCGGGAACAATGAGCAGTTCTTC. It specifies CATETGTSGNNEQFF.

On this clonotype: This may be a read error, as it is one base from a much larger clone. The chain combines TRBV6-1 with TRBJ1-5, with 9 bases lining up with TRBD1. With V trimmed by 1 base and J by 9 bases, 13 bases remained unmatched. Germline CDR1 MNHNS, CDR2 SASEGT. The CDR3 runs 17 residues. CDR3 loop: CASSEETGGKRGRPQHF. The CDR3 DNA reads TGTGCCAGCAGTGAAGAGACAGGGGGTAAGCGCGGTCGGCCCCAGCATTTT.

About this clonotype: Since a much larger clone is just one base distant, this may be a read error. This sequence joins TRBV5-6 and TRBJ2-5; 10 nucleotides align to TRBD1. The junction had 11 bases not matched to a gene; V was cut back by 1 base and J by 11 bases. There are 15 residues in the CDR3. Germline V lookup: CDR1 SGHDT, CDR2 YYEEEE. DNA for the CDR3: TGTGCCAGCAGCTTGACCGGGACAGGGGTCGATGAGCAGTACTTC. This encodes CASSLTGTGVDEQYF.